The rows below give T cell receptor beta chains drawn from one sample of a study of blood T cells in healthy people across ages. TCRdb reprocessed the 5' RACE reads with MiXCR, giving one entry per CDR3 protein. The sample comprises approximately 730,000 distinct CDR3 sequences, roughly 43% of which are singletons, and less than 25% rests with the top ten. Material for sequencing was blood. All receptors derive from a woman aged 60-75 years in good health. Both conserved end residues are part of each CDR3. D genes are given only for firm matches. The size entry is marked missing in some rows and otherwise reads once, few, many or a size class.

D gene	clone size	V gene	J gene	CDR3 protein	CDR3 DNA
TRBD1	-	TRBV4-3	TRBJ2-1	CASSQGPGGLFNEQFF	TGCGCCAGCAGCCAAGGGCCAGGGGGCCTTTTCAATGAGCAGTTCTTC
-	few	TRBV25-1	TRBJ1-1	CASSLLGRDTEAFF	TGTGCCAGCAGCCTTCTCGGCCGGGACACTGAAGCTTTCTTT
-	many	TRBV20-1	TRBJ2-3	CSASHQDTQYF	TGCAGTGCTAGTCACCAAGATACGCAGTATTTT
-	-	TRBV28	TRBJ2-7	CASTRPGDASYEQYF	TGTGCCAGCACCCGCCCAGGGGACGCATCCTACGAGCAGTACTTC
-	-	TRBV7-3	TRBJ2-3	CASSPEIVTDTQYF	TGTGCCAGCAGCCCCGAGATTGTAACAGATACGCAGTATTTT
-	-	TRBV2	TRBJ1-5	CASSVTASQQPQHF	TGTGCCAGCAGTGTTACTGCTTCTCAACAGCCCCAGCATTTT
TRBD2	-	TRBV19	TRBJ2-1	CASSVPGLAPYNEQFF	TGTGCCAGTAGTGTCCCCGGACTAGCGCCATACAATGAGCAGTTCTTC
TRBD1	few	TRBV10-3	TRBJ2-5	CAITPGTGETQYF	TGTGCCATCACGCCCGGGACAGGAGAGACCCAGTACTTC
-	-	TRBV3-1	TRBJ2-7	CASSQLQGSQYF	TGTGCCAGCAGCCAACTACAGGGAAGCCAGTACTTC
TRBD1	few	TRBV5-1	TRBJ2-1	CASSLEGTDFNEQFF	TGCGCCAGCAGCTTGGAGGGGACAGACTTCAATGAGCAGTTCTTC
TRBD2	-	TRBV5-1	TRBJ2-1	CASSLGVAGRGNEQFF	TGCGCCAGCAGCTTGGGGGTAGCGGGGAGGGGTAATGAGCAGTTCTTC
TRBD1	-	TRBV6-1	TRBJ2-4	CATVPGQGNKNIQYF	TGTGCCACCGTACCGGGACAGGGGAACAAAAACATTCAGTACTTC
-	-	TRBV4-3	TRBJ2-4	CASSQETGLGWGNIQYF	TGCGCCAGCAGCCAAGAGACAGGCCTCGGGTGGGGAAACATTCAGTACTTC
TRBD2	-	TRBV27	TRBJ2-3	CASSSPKRGGLSTQYF	TGTGCCAGCAGTTCGCCCAAGCGGGGGGGCCTGTCCACGCAGTATTTT
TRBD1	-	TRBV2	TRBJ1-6	CASSGWTGMTLHF	TGTGCCAGCAGTGGATGGACAGGGATGACCCTCCACTTT
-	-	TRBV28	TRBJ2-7	CASSLAGANYEQYF	TGTGCCAGCAGTTTAGCGGGGGCAAATTACGAGCAGTACTTC
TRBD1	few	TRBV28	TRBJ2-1	CASTSPPGTGVYNEQFF	TGTGCCAGCACCTCACCCCCAGGGACAGGGGTCTACAATGAGCAGTTCTTC
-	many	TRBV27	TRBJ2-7	CATSPRQGKKFSYEQYF	TGTGCCACCTCCCCTCGGCAGGGCAAAAAGTTTAGCTACGAGCAGTACTTC
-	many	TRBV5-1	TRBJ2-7	CASSLEFLSSYEQYF	TGCGCCAGCAGCTTGGAATTCCTGTCCTCCTACGAGCAGTACTTC
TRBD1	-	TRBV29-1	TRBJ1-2	CSALQGAKLGGYTF	TGCAGCGCGCTACAGGGGGCGAAGCTAGGTGGCTACACCTTC
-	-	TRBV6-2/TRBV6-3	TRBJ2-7	CASSLRTTLYEQYF	TGTGCCAGCAGTCTCCGGACTACGCTCTATGAGCAGTACTTC
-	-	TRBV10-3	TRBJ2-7	CAIKGGPGYYEQYF	TGTGCCATCAAGGGCGGCCCGGGATACTACGAGCAGTACTTC
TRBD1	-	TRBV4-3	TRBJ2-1	CASSLADLGGYEQFF	TGCGCCAGCAGCCTGGCGGACCTAGGGGGCTATGAGCAGTTCTTC
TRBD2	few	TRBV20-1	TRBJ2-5	CSAESSGGHWGGQETQYF	TGCAGTGCTGAATCTAGCGGGGGCCACTGGGGGGGCCAAGAGACCCAGTACTTC
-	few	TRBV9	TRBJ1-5	CASSEAGSNQPQHF	TGTGCCAGCAGCGAGGCCGGTAGCAATCAGCCCCAGCATTTT
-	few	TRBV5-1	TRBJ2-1	CASSTRLNEQFF	TGCGCCAGCAGCACCCGGTTAAATGAGCAGTTCTTC
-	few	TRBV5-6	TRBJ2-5	CASSPVYGGQTQYF	TGTGCCAGCAGCCCCGTGTATGGGGGACAGACCCAGTACTTC
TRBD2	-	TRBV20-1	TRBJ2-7	CSARPSGSSYEQYF	TGCAGTGCTAGACCTAGCGGAAGCTCCTACGAGCAGTACTTC
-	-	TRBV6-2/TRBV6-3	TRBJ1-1	CASSYSRTGEAGFEAFF	TGTGCCAGCAGTTACTCGAGGACGGGAGAGGCGGGGTTCGAAGCTTTCTTT
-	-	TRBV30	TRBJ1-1	CAWSRGQEAFF	TGTGCCTGGAGCCGAGGACAGGAAGCTTTCTTT
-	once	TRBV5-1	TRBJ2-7	CASSSDRRTYEQYF	TGCGCCAGCAGCTCAGACAGGCGTACCTACGAGCAGTACTTC
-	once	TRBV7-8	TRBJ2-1	CASSRGSGGPISYNEQFF	TGTGCCAGTAGTAGGGGGTCGGGGGGACCAATCTCCTACAATGAGCAGTTCTTC
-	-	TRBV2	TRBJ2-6	CASSRHLTSGANVLTF	TGTGCCAGCAGCAGACACCTAACCTCTGGGGCCAACGTCCTGACTTTC
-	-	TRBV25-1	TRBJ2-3	CASSGGVSFADTQYF	TGTGCCAGCAGTGGCGGTGTGAGTTTCGCAGATACGCAGTATTTT
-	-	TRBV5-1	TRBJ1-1	CASSLVGMGGRGANTEAFF	TGCGCCAGCAGCTTGGTTGGGATGGGGGGCCGGGGGGCGAACACTGAAGCTTTCTTT
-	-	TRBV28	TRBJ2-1	CASSRQERGNEQFF	TGTGCCAGCAGTCGACAGGAAAGGGGAAATGAGCAGTTCTTC
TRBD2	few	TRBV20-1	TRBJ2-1	CSARGGAGHYNEQFF	TGCAGTGCTAGAGGGGGAGCGGGGCACTACAATGAGCAGTTCTTC
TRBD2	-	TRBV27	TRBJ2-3	CASSLSTLLAGGSTDTQYF	TGTGCCAGCAGTTTATCGACCCTCCTAGCGGGGGGGAGCACAGATACGCAGTATTTT
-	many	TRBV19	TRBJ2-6	CASSPTGFGSGANVLTF	TGTGCCAGTAGCCCGACAGGCTTCGGCTCTGGGGCCAACGTCCTGACTTTC
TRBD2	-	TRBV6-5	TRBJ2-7	CASSYSAGGGYNEQYF	TGTGCCAGCAGTTACTCTGCGGGAGGGGGTTACAATGAGCAGTACTTC
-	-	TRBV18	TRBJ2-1	CASSPPYGNNEQFF	TGTGCCAGCTCACCACCCTACGGGAACAATGAGCAGTTCTTC
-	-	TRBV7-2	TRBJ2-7	CASSPTGPSYEQYF	TGTGCCAGCAGCCCCACGGGACCCTCCTACGAGCAGTACTTC
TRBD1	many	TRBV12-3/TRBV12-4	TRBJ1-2	CASSPGTGRYGYTF	TGTGCCAGCAGTCCCGGGACAGGGCGGTATGGCTACACCTTC